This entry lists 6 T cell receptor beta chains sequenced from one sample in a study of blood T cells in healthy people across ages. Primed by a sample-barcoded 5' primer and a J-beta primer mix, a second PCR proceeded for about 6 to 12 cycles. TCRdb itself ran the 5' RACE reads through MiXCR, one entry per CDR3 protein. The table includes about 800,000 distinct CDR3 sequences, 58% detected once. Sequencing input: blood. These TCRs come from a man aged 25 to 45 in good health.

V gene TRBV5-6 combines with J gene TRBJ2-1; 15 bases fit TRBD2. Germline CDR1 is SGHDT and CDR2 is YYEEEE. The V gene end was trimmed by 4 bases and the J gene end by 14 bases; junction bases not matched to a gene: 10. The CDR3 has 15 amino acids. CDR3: CASSGGTSGRLSKFF. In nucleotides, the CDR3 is TGTGCCAGCAGCGGGGGGACTAGCGGGAGGCTTTCCAAGTTCTTC.

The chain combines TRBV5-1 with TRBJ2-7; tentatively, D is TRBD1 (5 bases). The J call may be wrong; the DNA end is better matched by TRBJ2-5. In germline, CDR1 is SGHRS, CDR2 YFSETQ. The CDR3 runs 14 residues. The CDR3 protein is CASSLARQMETQYF. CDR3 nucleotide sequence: TGCGCCAGCAGCTTGGCCAGACAGATGGAGACCCAGTACTTC.

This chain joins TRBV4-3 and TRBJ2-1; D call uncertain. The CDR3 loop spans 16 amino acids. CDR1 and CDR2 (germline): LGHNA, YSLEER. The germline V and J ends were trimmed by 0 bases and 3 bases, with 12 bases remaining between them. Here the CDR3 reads CASSQEVGSNYNEQFF. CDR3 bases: TGCGCCAGCAGCCAAGAGGTTGGCAGTAACTACAATGAGCAGTTCTTC.

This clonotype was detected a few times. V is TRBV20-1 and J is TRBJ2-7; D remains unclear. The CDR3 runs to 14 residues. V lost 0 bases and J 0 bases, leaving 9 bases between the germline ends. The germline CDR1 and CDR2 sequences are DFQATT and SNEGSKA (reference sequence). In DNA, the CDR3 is TGCAGTGCTAGAGATCCCCTACTCTCCTACGAGCAGTACTTC. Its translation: CSARDPLLSYEQYF.

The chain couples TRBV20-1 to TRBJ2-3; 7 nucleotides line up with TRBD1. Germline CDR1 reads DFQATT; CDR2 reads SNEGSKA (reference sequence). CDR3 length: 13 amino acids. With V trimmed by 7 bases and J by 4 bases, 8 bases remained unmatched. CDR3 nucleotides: TGCAGTGTGAGGGGGCAGTTCCCAGATACGCAGTATTTT. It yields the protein CSVRGQFPDTQYF.

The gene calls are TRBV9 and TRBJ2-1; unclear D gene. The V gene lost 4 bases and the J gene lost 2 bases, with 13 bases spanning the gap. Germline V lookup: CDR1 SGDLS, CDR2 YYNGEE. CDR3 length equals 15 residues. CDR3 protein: CASSPHQVTYNEQFF. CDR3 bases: TGTGCCAGCAGCCCCCACCAGGTCACCTACAATGAGCAGTTCTTC.